The subject of this entry is one T cell receptor beta chain. Its antigen remains unidentified. TCRdb re-called the 5' RACE reads; every CDR3 protein appears as one record, without DNA. Seen in this sample are approximately 150,000 distinct CDR3 sequences; the ten most common clones hold about 12%. The CDR3 has 14 residues. This specimen comes from a study of T cells expressing NK-cell markers. At the level of the study: Repertoire data for TCR beta were derived from sorted T cells (CD3+CD56+NKG2C+, CD3+CD56+NKG2C- and CD3+CD56-NKG2C+).

Study observations and caveats: Questions lingered over whether expanded NKG2C+ T cell clones were HCMV-specific. Dominant NKG2C+ clonotype frequencies of roughly 1.0-7.0% of CD8+ T cells were measured in several donors.

The rearrangement links TRBV12-3 or TRBV12-4 to TRBJ2-1; TCRdb picks TRBD2, but there is no DNA to check that call. This TCR came from a man between 18 and 35 years old in good health. Material: blood T cells: a sorted CD56 or NKG2C T cell subset, CD4+ or CD8+ T cells, or bulk PBMC T cells (not recorded which). The CDR3 reads CASSSAGGTAEQFF.